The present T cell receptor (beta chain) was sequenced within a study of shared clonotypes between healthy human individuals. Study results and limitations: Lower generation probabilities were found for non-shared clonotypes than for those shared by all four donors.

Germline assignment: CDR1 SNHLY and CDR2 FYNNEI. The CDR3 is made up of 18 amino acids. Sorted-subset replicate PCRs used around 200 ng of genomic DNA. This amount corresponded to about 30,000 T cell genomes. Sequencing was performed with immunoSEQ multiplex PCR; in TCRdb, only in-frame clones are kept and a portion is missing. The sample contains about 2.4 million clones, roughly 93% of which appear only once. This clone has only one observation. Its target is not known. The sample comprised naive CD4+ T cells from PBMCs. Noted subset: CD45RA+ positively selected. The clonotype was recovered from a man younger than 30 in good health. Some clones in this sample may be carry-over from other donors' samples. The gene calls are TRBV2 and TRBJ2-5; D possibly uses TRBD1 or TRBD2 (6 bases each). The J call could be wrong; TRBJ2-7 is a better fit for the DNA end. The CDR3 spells CASRHRAARLASTYEQYF. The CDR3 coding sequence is TGTGCCAGCAGACACAGGGCGGCACGTCTAGCGAGTACCTACGAGCAGTACTTC.